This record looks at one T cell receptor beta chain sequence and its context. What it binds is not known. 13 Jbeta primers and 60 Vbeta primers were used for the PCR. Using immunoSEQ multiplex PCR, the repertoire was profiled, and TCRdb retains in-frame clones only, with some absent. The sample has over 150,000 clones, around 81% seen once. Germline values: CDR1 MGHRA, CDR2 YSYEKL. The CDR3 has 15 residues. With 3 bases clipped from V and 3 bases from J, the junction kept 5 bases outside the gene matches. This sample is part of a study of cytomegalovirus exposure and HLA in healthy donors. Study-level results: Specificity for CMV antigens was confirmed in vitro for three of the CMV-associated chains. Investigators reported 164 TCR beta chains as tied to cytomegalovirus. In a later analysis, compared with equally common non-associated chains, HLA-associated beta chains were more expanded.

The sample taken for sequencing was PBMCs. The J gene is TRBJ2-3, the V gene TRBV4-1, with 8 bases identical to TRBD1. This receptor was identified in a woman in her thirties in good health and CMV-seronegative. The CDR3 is CASSHLQGGTDTQYF. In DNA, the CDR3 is TGCGCCAGCAGCCATTTACAGGGGGGAACAGATACGCAGTATTTT.